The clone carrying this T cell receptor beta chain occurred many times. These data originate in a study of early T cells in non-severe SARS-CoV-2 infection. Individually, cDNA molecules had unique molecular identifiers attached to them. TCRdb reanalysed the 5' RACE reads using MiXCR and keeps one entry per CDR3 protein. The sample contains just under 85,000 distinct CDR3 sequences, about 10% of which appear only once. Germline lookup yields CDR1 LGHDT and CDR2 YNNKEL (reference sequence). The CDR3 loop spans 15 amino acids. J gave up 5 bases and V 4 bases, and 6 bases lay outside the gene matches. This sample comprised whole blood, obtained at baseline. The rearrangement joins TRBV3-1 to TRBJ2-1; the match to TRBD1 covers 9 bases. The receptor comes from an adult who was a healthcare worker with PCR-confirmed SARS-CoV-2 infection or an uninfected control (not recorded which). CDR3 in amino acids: CASSLGQGPNNEQFF. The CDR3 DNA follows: TGTGCCAGCAGCCTAGGACAGGGGCCAAACAATGAGCAGTTCTTC.